The rows below give T cell receptor beta chains drawn from one sample of a study of blood T cell repertoires in COVID-19. Profiling relied on immunoSEQ multiplex PCR, and the TCRdb table lists in-frame clones only, not all of them. The table has about 87,000 clones, around 90% seen once; the top ten hold about 5%. The specimen was peripheral blood. These receptors originate from a middle-aged man with acute or convalescent COVID-19. CDR3s include the opening cysteine and the closing phenylalanine or tryptophan. D genes are given only for firm matches. The size field is filled for only some rows; it gives once, few, many or a size class.

d_gene	abundance	j_gene	len	v_gene	CDR3aa	CDR3nt
-	-	TRBJ1-2	14	TRBV27	CASSVASWQGGYTF	TGTGCCAGCAGTGTCGCTTCTTGGCAGGGAGGCTACACCTTC
-	-	TRBJ1-2	12	TRBV10-3	CAISGRNYGYTF	TGTGCCATCAGTGGGAGAAATTATGGCTACACCTTC
-	-	TRBJ1-1	12	TRBV18	CASSPAVTEAFF	TGTGCCAGCTCACCGGCGGTAACTGAAGCTTTCTTT
-	-	TRBJ1-1	13	TRBV30	CAWNNQGWGPAFF	TGTGCCTGGAATAACCAAGGATGGGGGCCGGCTTTCTTT
-	-	TRBJ1-1	15	TRBV6-1	CASSEVEQLNTEAFF	TGTGCCAGCAGTGAAGTGGAACAGCTGAACACTGAAGCTTTCTTT
TRBD1	-	TRBJ2-3	12	TRBV6-5	CASRGTGGTQYF	TGTGCCAGCAGAGGGACAGGGGGTACGCAGTATTTT
-	-	TRBJ2-1	13	TRBV9	CASSEGGQGASFF	TGTGCCAGCAGCGAGGGGGGGCAGGGAGCCTCGTTCTTC
-	-	TRBJ2-1	17	TRBV27	CASTLSGPESSYNEQFF	TGTGCCAGCACTCTAAGCGGGCCAGAGAGCTCCTACAATGAGCAGTTCTTC
TRBD1	-	TRBJ1-2	15	TRBV30	CAWSDSGTEGYGYTF	TGTGCCTGGAGTGACTCCGGGACAGAAGGTTATGGCTACACCTTC
-	once	TRBJ2-2	15	TRBV10-1	CASSESRGGAGELFF	TGCGCCAGCAGTGAAAGTAGGGGGGGGGCCGGGGAGCTGTTTTTT
TRBD2	-	TRBJ2-2	17	TRBV5-4	CASSLLGLAGGAGELFF	TGTGCCAGCAGCTTGTTGGGACTAGCGGGAGGTGCCGGGGAGCTGTTTTTT
TRBD2	-	TRBJ2-1	17	TRBV7-9	CASSRGPGAGVLYEQFF	TGTGCCAGCAGCCGGGGGCCGGGAGCGGGAGTCCTCTATGAGCAGTTCTTC
-	-	TRBJ2-2	16	TRBV5-6	CASSLETVGGVGELFF	TGTGCCAGCAGCTTGGAGACGGTAGGGGGTGTCGGGGAGCTGTTTTTT
-	once	TRBJ1-1	12	TRBV29-1	CSVVTGNTEAFF	TGCAGCGTTGTTACGGGAAACACTGAAGCTTTCTTT
-	-	TRBJ2-2	16	TRBV30	CAWSQRETSNTGELFF	TGTGCCTGGAGTCAACGGGAGACATCGAACACCGGGGAGCTGTTTTTT
-	-	TRBJ1-4	17	TRBV10-1	CASSESFRITGNEKLFF	TGCGCCAGCAGTGAGTCCTTCCGAATAACCGGTAATGAAAAACTGTTTTTT
-	-	TRBJ1-1	14	TRBV18	CASSRTTGTTEAFF	TGTGCCAGCTCCCGAACCACAGGGACCACTGAAGCTTTCTTT
TRBD1	once	TRBJ2-2	18	TRBV11-3	CASSLGFGQGPNTGELFF	TGTGCCAGCAGCTTAGGTTTTGGACAGGGCCCAAACACCGGGGAGCTGTTTTTT
-	few	TRBJ1-5	15	TRBV7-2	CASSRDYYSNQPQHF	TGTGCCAGCAGCAGGGACTATTATAGCAATCAGCCCCAGCATTTT
TRBD2	-	TRBJ2-3	21	TRBV9	CASSVGVGLAGGERSTDTQYF	TGTGCCAGCAGCGTAGGAGTAGGCCTAGCGGGAGGGGAGAGGAGCACAGATACGCAGTATTTT
TRBD1	once	TRBJ2-1	15	TRBV7-8	CASSLLGRGLNEQFF	TGTGCCAGCAGCTTACTGGGCAGGGGGCTGAATGAGCAGTTCTTC
-	-	TRBJ1-3	15	TRBV7-2	CASRPDRAGDITIYF	TGTGCCAGCAGGCCTGACAGAGCGGGCGATATCACCATATATTTT